These 21 T cell receptor beta chains share one sample of origin, sequenced in a study of PD-L1 blockade in urothelial cancer. The time point was: pretreatment peripheral blood. Libraries were prepared by immunoSEQ multiplex PCR; TCRdb keeps only in-frame clonotypes and omits some of them. The repertoire includes about 74,000 clones, approximately 87% of them detected once, and 4.5% sits in the top ten. The specimen comprised PBMCs, sampled around atezolizumab (anti-PD-L1) treatment. These receptors were collected from a man between 65 and 85 years old with urothelial cancer.

J is TRBJ2-4 and V is TRBV10-2; 13 bases agree with TRBD2. CDR3 length equals 16 residues. J lost 7 bases, V lost 6 bases, and 9 bases had no gene match. Germline CDR1 reads WSHSY; CDR2 reads SAAADI. CDR3 loop: CASRRGTSGTGNIQYF. Here the CDR3 DNA reads TGCGCCAGCAGACGCGGGACTAGCGGGACGGGGAACATTCAGTACTTC.

This sequence joins TRBV29-1 and TRBJ2-5; TRBD1 is a possible D gene (6 bases). This CDR3 comprises 15 residues. The germline CDR1 and CDR2 sequences are SQVTM and ANQGSEA. Trimming left V 2 bases short and J 2 bases short, with 15 bases between. CDR3 in DNA: TGCAGCGTTGAATCCTGGACAGATAAACAAGAGACCCAGTACTTC. Encoded protein: CSVESWTDKQETQYF.

The chain is built from TRBV9 and TRBJ2-5, with D perhaps matching TRBD2 (6 bases). V gave up 0 bases and J gave up 7 bases, with 10 bases separating them. The CDR3 loop spans 13 amino acids. Germline V lookup: CDR1 SGDLS, CDR2 YYNGEE. CDR3 DNA: TGTGCCAGCAGCGTAGAGAGTAGCGGGACCCAGTACTTC. This codes for CASSVESSGTQYF. Supplemented by reference TRBV9 and TRBJ2-5, the full variable domain reads DSGVTQTPKHLITATGQRVTLRCSPRSGDLSVYWYQQSLDQGLQFLIQYYNGEERAKGNILERFSAQQFPDLHSELNLSSLELGDSALYFCASSVESSGTQYFGPGTRLLVL.

The chain links TRBV11-2 to TRBJ2-3, with 13 bases fitting TRBD2. V shed 5 bases and J 4 bases; nucleotides not matched to a gene: 6. CDR3 length equals 16 residues. The V gene's germline CDR1 is SGHAT and CDR2 FQNNGV. CDR3 sequence (DNA): TGTGCCAGCAGCCAGGGACTAGCGGGATGGGCAGATACGCAGTATTTT. Amino acids: CASSQGLAGWADTQYF. Variable domain in full (rest from reference TRBV11-2 and TRBJ2-3): EAGVAQSPRYKIIEKRQSVAFWCNPISGHATLYWYQQILGQGPKLLIQFQNNGVVDDSQLPKDRFSAERLKGVDSTLKIQPAKLEDSAVYLCASSQGLAGWADTQYFGPGTRLTVL.

The chain joins TRBV4-1 to TRBJ2-3; 7 positions agree with TRBD1. V lost 3 bases, J lost 2 bases, and 5 bases stayed unmatched. Germline loops: CDR1 MGHRA, CDR2 YSYEKL. The CDR3 has 15 residues. In nucleotides, the CDR3 is TGCGCCAGCAGCCACTCCGGACAGGCCACAGATACGCAGTATTTT. Its protein product is CASSHSGQATDTQYF.

This sequence joins TRBV28 and TRBJ2-7; TRBD1 might be the D (5 bases). Per germline, CDR1 MDHEN and CDR2 SYDVKM. V dropped 7 bases and J dropped 4 bases, with 11 bases sitting between them. There are 12 residues in the CDR3. CDR3 bases: TGTGCCAGCAATACAGGAGTATACGAGCAGTACTTC. Residues: CASNTGVYEQYF.

The CDR3 is CAWSVLGREGLYNEQFF. As DNA, the CDR3 is TGTGCCTGGAGTGTACTGGGGCGGGAGGGCCTATACAATGAGCAGTTCTTC. The V gene is TRBV30, the J gene TRBJ2-1; 9 nucleotides line up with TRBD2. V dropped 0 bases and J dropped 4; count of bases not matched to a gene: 10. The germline V gene encodes CDR1 GTSNPN and CDR2 SVGIG (reference sequence). The CDR3 has 17 amino acids.

This chain links TRBV7-9 with TRBJ2-7; D perhaps matches TRBD2 (5 bases). V was clipped by 3 bases and J by 5 bases, with 20 bases between them. Germline V CDR1 and CDR2: SEHNR, FQNEAQ (reference sequence). CDR3 size: 16 residues. The CDR3 nucleotides are TGTGCCAGCAGCTTGGCATTAGCGCCTACCGGGGACGAGCAGTACTTC. The encoded protein is CASSLALAPTGDEQYF.

In this sample, this clone turned up once. The gene calls are TRBV10-3 and TRBJ2-3; D may be TRBD1 (6 bases). The germline V gene encodes CDR1 ENHRY and CDR2 SYGVKD. V was clipped by 6 bases and J by 1 base, with 11 bases between them. This CDR3 region has 14 residues. The DNA for the CDR3 is TGTGCCATCAGGCCTGGGGGCGGCACAGATACGCAGTATTTT. Its translation: CAIRPGGGTDTQYF.

This sequence joins TRBV9 and TRBJ2-7; 8 positions match TRBD2. This CDR3 is 14 amino acids long. The V and J ends lost 0 bases and 6 bases, in that order; junction bases with no gene match: 5. Per germline, CDR1 SGDLS and CDR2 YYNGEE. CDR3 DNA sequence: TGTGCCAGCAGCGTAGGGGGAGCGGGAGCCGAGCAGTACTTC. This sequence encodes CASSVGGAGAEQYF.

The J gene is TRBJ2-1, the V gene TRBV7-3, with TRBD2 as a possible D gene (5 bases). Trimming removed 5 bases at V and 8 bases at J, with 19 bases between. Germline V gene lookup returns CDR1 SGHTA and CDR2 FQGTGA. CDR3 length: 15 residues. The CDR3 region is CASSLDYSTPHEQFF. The CDR3 DNA sequence: TGTGCCAGCAGCCTAGACTACTCGACACCCCATGAGCAGTTCTTC. Drawing the rest from reference TRBV7-3 and TRBJ2-1, the complete variable domain is GAGVSQTPSNKVTEKGKYVELRCDPISGHTALYWYRQSLGQGPEFLIYFQGTGAADDSGLPNDRFFAVRPEGSVSTLKIQRTERGDSAVYLCASSLDYSTPHEQFFGPGTRLTVL.

J is TRBJ2-7 and V is TRBV6-1; 11 bases are shared with TRBD2. From germline, CDR1 is MNHNS and CDR2 SASEGT. Trimming at V came to 10 bases and at J to 5 bases, leaving 13 bases not matched to a gene. The CDR3 is 15 amino acids. The CDR3 loop reads CATPRGLAGGDEQYF. The DNA of the CDR3 is TGTGCCACCCCCCGGGGCCTAGCGGGAGGAGACGAGCAGTACTTC.

This clone was detected only a few times. V is TRBV6-1 and J is TRBJ1-6; D may be TRBD1 (5 bases). The CDR3 sequence is 15 residues long. V lost 0 bases to trimming and J lost 7 bases, with 10 bases between them. Germline V gene data show CDR1 as MNHNS and CDR2 as SASEGT. CDR3 protein: CASSEAGRANSPLHF. The CDR3 DNA follows: TGTGCCAGCAGTGAAGCAGGCAGGGCCAATTCACCCCTCCACTTT.

CDR3 in DNA: TGTGCCAGAAGCTTGGATTTGGGGGGTCTTGCTGGAAACACCATATATTTT. It is translated as CARSLDLGGLAGNTIYF. The V call is TRBV5-3, the J call TRBJ1-3; maybe TRBD1 (5 bases). TRBV5-3 is an ORF, and what it does is uncertain. The CDR3 runs to 17 residues. Trimming pared 0 bases from V and 2 bases from J, leaving 15 bases between.

This clone was seen a few times. J is TRBJ1-2 and V is TRBV7-3, with TRBD1 as a possible D gene (6 bases). The germline CDR1 and CDR2 sequences are SGHTA and FQGTGA. The CDR3 loop spans 14 amino acids. Trimming left V 8 bases short and J 2 bases short, with 15 bases between. The CDR3 is CASGEQGSNYGYTF. The DNA of the CDR3 is TGTGCCAGCGGAGAACAGGGATCCAACTATGGCTACACCTTC. The full variable domain, completed using reference TRBV7-3 and TRBJ1-2, is GAGVSQTPSNKVTEKGKYVELRCDPISGHTALYWYRQSLGQGPEFLIYFQGTGAADDSGLPNDRFFAVRPEGSVSTLKIQRTERGDSAVYLCASGEQGSNYGYTFGSGTRLTVV.

The chain links TRBV18 to TRBJ2-1; D might be TRBD2 (7 bases). The germline CDR1 and CDR2 sequences are KGHSH and LQKENI. The V end was cut by 3 bases, the J end by 7 bases, with 22 bases between. The CDR3 extends over 17 amino acids. The CDR3 region is CASSPFLRGGARNEQFF. The CDR3 DNA reads TGTGCCAGCTCACCCTTTTTAAGAGGGGGGGCACGGAATGAGCAGTTCTTC.

This chain connects TRBV18 to TRBJ2-1; the D gene is possibly TRBD2 (6 bases). The length of the CDR3 is 17 residues. The germline V gene encodes CDR1 KGHSH and CDR2 LQKENI. The V and J ends lost 3 bases and 0 bases respectively, with 15 bases between them. The CDR3 spells CASSPIGGPASYNEQFF. As DNA, the CDR3 is TGTGCCAGCTCACCGATCGGAGGGCCTGCCTCCTACAATGAGCAGTTCTTC.

The chain links TRBV12-5 to TRBJ2-3; 8 bases agree with TRBD2. Germline values: CDR1 LGHNT, CDR2 FRNRAP. V lost 3 bases to trimming and J lost 4 bases; unmatched junction nucleotides: 0. The CDR3 covers 13 residues. CDR3 in DNA: TGTGCTAGTGGTTTAGCGGGAGCAGATACGCAGTATTTT. It specifies CASGLAGADTQYF.

The chain employs TRBV6-1 and TRBJ1-2, with D possibly TRBD1 on 5 matching bases. Deletions cut 9 bases from V and 1 base from J, with 15 bases between. Per germline, CDR1 MNHNS and CDR2 SASEGT. This CDR3 region has 14 residues. For the CDR3, the DNA is TGTGCCAGTACTACAAGGGGATTTAACTATGGCTACACCTTC. The encoded protein is CASTTRGFNYGYTF.

This clone was seen a few times. The chain combines TRBV5-5 with TRBJ1-2, with D possibly TRBD1 on 5 matching bases. This CDR3 has 14 residues. V was cut by 3 bases and J by 7 bases, with 16 bases left in between. The V gene's germline CDR1 is SGHKS and CDR2 YYEKEE (reference sequence). Here the CDR3 DNA reads TGTGCCAGCAGCTCAAAGATTACAGGTTTTGGCTACACCTTC. It is translated as CASSSKITGFGYTF.

The V and J genes are TRBV27 and TRBJ2-2; the match to TRBD2 covers 8 bases. The CDR3 consists of 15 residues. The germline V gene encodes CDR1 MNHEY and CDR2 SMNVEV (reference sequence). Losses at the gene ends were 6 bases for V and 7 bases for J; bases not matched to a gene: 10. The CDR3 sequence is CASRGREGLYGELFF. The CDR3 DNA reads TGTGCCAGCAGAGGACGGGAGGGCCTTTACGGGGAGCTGTTTTTT.